Sequencing of this T cell receptor beta chain was carried out in a study of OX40 agonist ivuxolimab in advanced cancers. Whole-study context: Intravenous ivuxolimab was administered to patients every 2 weeks at 0.01 to 10 mg/kg.

This CDR3 has 15 amino acids. CDR1 SGHRS and CDR2 YFSETQ come from the germline V gene. Deletions cut 3 bases from V and 2 bases from J, with 12 bases between. The assay was immunoSEQ multiplex PCR, and TCRdb's table has in-frame clones only and misses some. Of tens of thousands of clones listed, about nine tenths are singletons. Sampling of blood occurred at baseline, cycle 4 day 1, and cycle 7 day 1. The sample was CD4+ or CD8+ T cells sorted from blood, taken in a trial of the OX40 agonist ivuxolimab. The sequence came from an adult with an advanced solid tumor such as melanoma, head and neck, liver or kidney cancer. The gene calls are TRBV5-1 and TRBJ2-1; no firm D call. CDR3 protein: CASSYYSVPYNEQFF. CDR3 DNA sequence: TGCGCCAGCAGCTACTACTCCGTCCCCTACAATGAGCAGTTCTTC.